The sequence of this T cell receptor (beta chain) was determined in a study of human CD8 memory T cell subsets. Germline V gene sequence: CDR1 SGDLS, CDR2 YYNGEE. The CDR3 covers 18 residues. Generation of TCR beta libraries used UMI-labeled 5' RACE. TCRdb re-analyzed the 5' RACE reads; it lists each CDR3 protein once, without DNA. The data show 15,000 to 20,000 distinct CDR3 sequences, and the top ten clones hold around 5.4%. The CCR7+ PD-1- TIGIT- phenotype marked stem-like memory CD8+ T cells (TSTEM). Enrichment of total CD8+ T cells was achieved using negative magnetic separation. Per subset, duplicate vials of about 150,000 sorted CD8+ T cells supplied RNA.

The TCR sequence derives from a human donor in good health. This rearrangement joins TRBV9 to TRBJ2-1; TCRdb picks TRBD2, but there is no DNA to check that call. Sequences were obtained from CD8+ stem-like memory T cells (TSCM and TCM) sorted from PBMCs. As for subset: stem-like memory CD8 T cells (TSTEM), CCR7+ PD-1- TIGIT-. CDR3 sequence: CASSVKDGGGTRAHEQFF.